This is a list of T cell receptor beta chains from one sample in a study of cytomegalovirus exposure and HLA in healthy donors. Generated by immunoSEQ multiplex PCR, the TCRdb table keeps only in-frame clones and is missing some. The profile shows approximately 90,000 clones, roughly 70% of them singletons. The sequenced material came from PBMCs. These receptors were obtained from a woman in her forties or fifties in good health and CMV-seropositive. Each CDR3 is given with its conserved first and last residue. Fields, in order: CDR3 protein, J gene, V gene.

CASNSLRHLRTDTQYF	TRBJ2-3	TRBV28
CASDPARRGRGTEAFF	TRBJ1-1	TRBV19
CAWSVLAGALNTQYF	TRBJ2-3	TRBV30
CASSPIFQGDTQYF	TRBJ2-3	TRBV28
CASSQGTGNYEQFF	TRBJ2-1	TRBV4-1
CASTQPGLFYEQYF	NA	TRBV28
CSVEAPLEAFF	TRBJ1-1	TRBV29-1
CASSSLQDNEQFF	TRBJ2-1	TRBV9
CASSLPGLLETQYF	TRBJ2-5	TRBV7-6
CASSFGGWDTQYF	TRBJ2-3	TRBV5-5
CSVESGFSGANVLTF	TRBJ2-6	TRBV29-1
CASSFNGQFQYF	TRBJ2-3	TRBV25-1
CATSRVTGRTDTQYF	TRBJ2-3	TRBV15
CASSGKGASNQPQHF	TRBJ1-5	TRBV2
CASSQSELAGGVETQYF	TRBJ2-5	TRBV11-1
CASTDPGTGGLGGQYF	TRBJ2-5	TRBV27
CASSQVAASVGELFF	TRBJ2-2	TRBV4-1
CASSVSGTPVGGGELFF	TRBJ2-2	TRBV7-2
CASSRGANYGYTF	TRBJ1-2	TRBV11-2
CASSDGGGENIQYF	TRBJ2-4	TRBV9
CASSLVGEGTNEKLFF	TRBJ1-4	TRBV5-4
CASSESRGPLGEQFF	TRBJ2-1	TRBV10-1
CASSGGQGWTEAFF	TRBJ1-1	TRBV2
CASSIDASGSTGELFF	TRBJ2-2	TRBV19
CASSLVTGPTSGANVLTF	TRBJ2-6	TRBV5-1
CASSLGTGMGGYTF	TRBJ1-2	TRBV7-2
CASSRGGRTEAFF	TRBJ1-1	TRBV6-6
CASAITRVGGQFF	TRBJ2-1	TRBV7-9
CASTAGTGSPGSHEQYF	TRBJ2-7	TRBV19
CASSPAASALVEQYF	TRBJ2-7	TRBV28
CASSTRQGNNEQFF	TRBJ2-1	TRBV19
CATREREGPHEQYF	TRBJ2-7	TRBV7-9
CASRFDSSGANVLTF	TRBJ2-6	TRBV5-4
CASSLFPGGPYEQYF	TRBJ2-7	TRBV7-8
CASSRQGTPAYEQYF	TRBJ2-7	TRBV27
CASSEARMNTEAFF	TRBJ1-1	TRBV6-1
CASSLRLAGGTGELFF	TRBJ2-2	TRBV4-3
CASSRLAGGYNEQFF	TRBJ2-1	TRBV6-4
CASSDTGLYGYTF	TRBJ1-2	TRBV6-1
CASSISDSEAFF	TRBJ1-1	TRBV19
CSVDPTGGEGYTF	TRBJ1-2	TRBV29-1
CASSPRGTRDYEQYF	TRBJ2-7	TRBV7-6
CATSRQTGQGGKLFF	TRBJ1-4	TRBV15
CASSLPLAGVSDTQYF	TRBJ2-3	TRBV28
CASLERETQYF	TRBJ2-5	TRBV6-6
CASSSTGMNTEAFF	TRBJ1-1	TRBV18
CASSQGLGVETQYF	TRBJ2-5	TRBV14
CSAFSAEQFF	TRBJ2-1	TRBV20-1
CASSLGVGLAGATFYEQYF	TRBJ2-7	TRBV5-4
CASSQGTGPSYEQYF	NA	TRBV18
CASSSSPGTHYGYTF	TRBJ1-2	TRBV27
CASRPTGTSYNEQFF	TRBJ2-1	TRBV6-4
CASNPGWDNEQFF	TRBJ2-1	TRBV7-2
CATEEGLAETQYF	TRBJ2-5	TRBV2